This T cell receptor beta chain comes out of a study of somatic mutations in cytotoxic T cells in rheumatoid arthritis. For the study at large: It was right after diagnosis, before any treatment, that patient blood (30 ml EDTA) was drawn.

Positive magnetic bead selection separated CD4+ and CD8+ cells, and flow cytometry confirmed purity. Study-level results: No age-related increase in CD8+ clonality was seen in healthy controls, but one was seen in rheumatoid arthritis patients.

Only in-frame clones appear in the TCRdb table, and some are missing; sequencing was by immunoSEQ multiplex PCR. The table lists 5,500 to 6,000 clones, 80% to 85% of them singletons, with 4.6% in the top ten. In the case of this clone: The antigen remains undetermined.

Germline V gene lookup returns CDR1 MNHEY and CDR2 SVGAGI. The length of the CDR3 is 15 residues. With V trimmed by 4 bases and J by 2 bases, 5 bases remained unmatched. The TCR was taken from an adult with rheumatoid arthritis. The material sequenced was CD8+ T cells sorted from blood. The chain has TRBV6-5 and TRBJ2-3; 8 bases are a match to TRBD2. The CDR3, as DNA: TGTGCCAGCAGTTTTTTAGCGGGAAACACAGATACGCAGTATTTT. Translated: CASSFLAGNTDTQYF.